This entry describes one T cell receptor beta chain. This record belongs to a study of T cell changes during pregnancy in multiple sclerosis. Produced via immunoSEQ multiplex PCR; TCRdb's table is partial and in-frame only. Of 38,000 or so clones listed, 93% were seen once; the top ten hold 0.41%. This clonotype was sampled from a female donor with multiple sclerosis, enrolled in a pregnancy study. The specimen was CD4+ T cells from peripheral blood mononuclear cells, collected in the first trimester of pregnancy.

The CDR3 sequence: CASNLGADTDEQYF. The CDR3, as DNA: TGTGCCAGCAACCTAGGGGCAGACACGGACGAGCAGTACTTC. The V and J genes are TRBV13 and TRBJ2-7; D is perhaps TRBD1 (5 bases). V was clipped by 7 bases and J by 5 bases, with 18 bases between them. This CDR3 has 14 amino acids. Germline CDR1 is PRHDT and CDR2 is FYEKMQ (reference sequence).